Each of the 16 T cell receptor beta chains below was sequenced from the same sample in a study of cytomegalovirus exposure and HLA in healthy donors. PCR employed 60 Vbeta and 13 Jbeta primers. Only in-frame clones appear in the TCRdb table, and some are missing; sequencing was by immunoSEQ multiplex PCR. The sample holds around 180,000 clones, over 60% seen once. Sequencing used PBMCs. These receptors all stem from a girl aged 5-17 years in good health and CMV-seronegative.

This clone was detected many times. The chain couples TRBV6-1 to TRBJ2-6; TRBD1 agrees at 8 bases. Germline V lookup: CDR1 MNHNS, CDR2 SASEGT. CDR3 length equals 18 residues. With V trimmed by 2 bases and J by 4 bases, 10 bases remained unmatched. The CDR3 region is CASSESDRGELGANVLTF. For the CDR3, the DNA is TGTGCCAGCAGTGAATCAGACAGGGGAGAGCTGGGGGCCAACGTCCTGACTTTC.

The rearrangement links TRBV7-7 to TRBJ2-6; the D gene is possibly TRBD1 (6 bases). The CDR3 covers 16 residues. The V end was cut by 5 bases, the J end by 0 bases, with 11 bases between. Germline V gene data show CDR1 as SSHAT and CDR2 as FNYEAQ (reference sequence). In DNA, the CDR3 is TGTGCCAGCAGCGCAATGGACAGCTCTGGGGCCAACGTCCTGACTTTC. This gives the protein CASSAMDSSGANVLTF.

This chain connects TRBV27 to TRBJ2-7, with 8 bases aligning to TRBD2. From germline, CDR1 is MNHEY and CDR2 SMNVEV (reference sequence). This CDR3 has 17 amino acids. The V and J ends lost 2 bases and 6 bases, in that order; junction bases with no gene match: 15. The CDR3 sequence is CASSLGGSGAPGGEQYF. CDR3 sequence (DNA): TGTGCCAGCAGTTTAGGGGGTAGCGGGGCCCCCGGCGGCGAGCAGTACTTC.

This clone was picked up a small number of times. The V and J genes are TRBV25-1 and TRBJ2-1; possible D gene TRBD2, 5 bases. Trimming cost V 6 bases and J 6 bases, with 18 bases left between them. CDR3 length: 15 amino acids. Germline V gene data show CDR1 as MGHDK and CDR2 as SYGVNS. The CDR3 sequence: CASSPAGGPSNEQFF. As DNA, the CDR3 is TGTGCCAGCAGCCCTGCTGGCGGGCCTTCCAATGAGCAGTTCTTC.

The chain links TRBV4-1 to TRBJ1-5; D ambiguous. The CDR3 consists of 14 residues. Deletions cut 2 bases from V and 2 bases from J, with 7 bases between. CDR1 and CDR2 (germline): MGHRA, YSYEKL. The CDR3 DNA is TGCGCCAGCAGCCAATGGCCCCGCAATCAGCCCCAGCATTTT. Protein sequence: CASSQWPRNQPQHF.

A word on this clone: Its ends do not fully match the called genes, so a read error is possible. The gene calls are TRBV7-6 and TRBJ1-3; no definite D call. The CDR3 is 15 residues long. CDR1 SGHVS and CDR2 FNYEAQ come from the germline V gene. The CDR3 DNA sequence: TGTGCCAGCAGCTCCCTAGAGGGATATGGAGACACCATATATTTT. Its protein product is CASSSLEGYGDTIYF.

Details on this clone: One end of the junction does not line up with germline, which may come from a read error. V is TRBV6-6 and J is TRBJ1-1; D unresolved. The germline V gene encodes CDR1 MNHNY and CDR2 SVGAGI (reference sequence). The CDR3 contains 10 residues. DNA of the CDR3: TGTGCCAGCAGTGACTCCGGGAAGCATTTT. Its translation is CASSDSGKHF.

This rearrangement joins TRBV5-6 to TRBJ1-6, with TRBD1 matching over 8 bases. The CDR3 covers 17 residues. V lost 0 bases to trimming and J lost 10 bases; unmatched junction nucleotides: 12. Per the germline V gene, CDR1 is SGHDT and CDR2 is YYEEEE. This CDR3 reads CASSLEWGQGARSPLHF. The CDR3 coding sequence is TGTGCCAGCAGCTTGGAGTGGGGGCAGGGGGCTCGATCACCCCTCCACTTT.

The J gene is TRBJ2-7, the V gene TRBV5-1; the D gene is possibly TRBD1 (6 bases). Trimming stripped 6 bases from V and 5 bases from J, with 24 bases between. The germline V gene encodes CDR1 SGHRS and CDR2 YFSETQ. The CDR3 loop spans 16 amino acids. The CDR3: CASTLRPAGEVDEQYF. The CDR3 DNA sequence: TGCGCCAGCACCCTACGGCCGGCAGGGGAAGTGGACGAGCAGTACTTC.

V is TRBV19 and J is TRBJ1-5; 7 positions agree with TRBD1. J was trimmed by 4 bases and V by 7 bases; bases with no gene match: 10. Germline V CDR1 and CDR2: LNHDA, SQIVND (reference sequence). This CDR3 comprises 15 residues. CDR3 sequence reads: CASTSGTVANQPQHF. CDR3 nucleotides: TGTGCCAGTACCTCCGGGACAGTTGCTAATCAGCCCCAGCATTTT.

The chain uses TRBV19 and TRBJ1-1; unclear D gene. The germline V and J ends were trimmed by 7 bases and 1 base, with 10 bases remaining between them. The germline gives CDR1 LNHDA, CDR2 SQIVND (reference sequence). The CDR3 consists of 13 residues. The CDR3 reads CASMRAQNTEAFF. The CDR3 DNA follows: TGTGCCAGTATGAGGGCCCAGAACACTGAAGCTTTCTTT.

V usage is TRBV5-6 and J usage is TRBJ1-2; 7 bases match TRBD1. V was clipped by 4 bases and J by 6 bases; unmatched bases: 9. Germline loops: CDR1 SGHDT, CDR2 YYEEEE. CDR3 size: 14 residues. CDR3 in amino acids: CASSVPGTANGYTF. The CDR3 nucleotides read TGTGCCAGCAGCGTACCGGGGACAGCCAATGGCTACACCTTC.

The CDR3 DNA is TGTGCCAGCAGCCCTCACGGGGAATTGAGAGAGCAGTACTTC. This translates into CASSPHGELREQYF. The rearrangement uses TRBV7-7 and TRBJ2-7; D is possibly TRBD2 (5 bases). V was cut by 5 bases and J by 7 bases, with 18 bases left in between. The CDR3 runs 14 residues. CDR1 SSHAT and CDR2 FNYEAQ come from the germline V gene (reference sequence).

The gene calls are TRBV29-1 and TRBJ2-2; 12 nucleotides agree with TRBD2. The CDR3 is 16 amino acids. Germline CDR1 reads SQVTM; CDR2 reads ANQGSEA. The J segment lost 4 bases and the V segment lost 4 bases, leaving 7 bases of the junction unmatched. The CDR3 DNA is TGCAGCGTTGGCCTAGCGGGGGGGCCTAGCACCGGGGAGCTGTTTTTT. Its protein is CSVGLAGGPSTGELFF.

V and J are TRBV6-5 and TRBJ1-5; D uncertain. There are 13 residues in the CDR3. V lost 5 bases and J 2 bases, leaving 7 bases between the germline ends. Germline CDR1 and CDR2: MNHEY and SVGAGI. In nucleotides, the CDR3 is TGTGCCAGCAGTCCTAACCGCAATCAGCCCCAGCATTTT. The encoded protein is CASSPNRNQPQHF.

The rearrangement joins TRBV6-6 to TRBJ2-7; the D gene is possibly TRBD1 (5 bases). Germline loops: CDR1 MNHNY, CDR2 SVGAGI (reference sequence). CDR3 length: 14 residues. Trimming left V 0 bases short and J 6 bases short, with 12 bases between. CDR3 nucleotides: TGTGCCAGCAGTTACTCGCAGGGTTGGGGCGAGCAGTACTTC. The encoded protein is CASSYSQGWGEQYF.